Included here is one TCR beta chain sequence, with context. Its antigen remains unidentified. In the PCR, 60 Vbeta and 13 Jbeta primers were used. Data came from immunoSEQ multiplex PCR; TCRdb stores just in-frame clones and leaves some out. The repertoire shows approximately 45,000 clones; the top ten hold 2.1%. Trimming removed 3 bases at V and 3 bases at J, with 13 bases between. CDR1 is SGHRS and CDR2 is YFSETQ in the germline V gene. The CDR3 runs to 14 residues. This sample stems from a study of cytomegalovirus exposure and HLA in healthy donors. Study-level points and caveats: Beyond CMV serostatus, there was no information to go on about immune exposure. Being productive about 90% or about 30% of the time was typical of most TCR beta V segments in an earlier analysis.

The chain recombines TRBV5-1 with TRBJ2-7; possibly TRBD2 for D (6 bases). Sequencing was done on a sample of PBMCs. The TCR sequence derives from a woman in her thirties or forties in good health and CMV-seronegative. For the CDR3, the DNA is TGCGCCAGCAGCTCCGTAGCGGAGAACTACGAGCAGTACTTC. It translates to CASSSVAENYEQYF.